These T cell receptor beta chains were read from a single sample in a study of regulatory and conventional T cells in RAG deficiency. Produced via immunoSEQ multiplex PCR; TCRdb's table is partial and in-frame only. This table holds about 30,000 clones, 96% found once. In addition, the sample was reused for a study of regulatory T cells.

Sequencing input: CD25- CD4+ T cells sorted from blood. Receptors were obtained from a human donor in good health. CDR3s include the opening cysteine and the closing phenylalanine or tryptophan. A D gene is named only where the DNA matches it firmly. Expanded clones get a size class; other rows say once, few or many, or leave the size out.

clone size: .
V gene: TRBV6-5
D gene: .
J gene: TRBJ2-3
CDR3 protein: CASSYGQTARADTQYF
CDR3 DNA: TGTGCCAGCAGTTATGGACAGACAGCCAGAGCAGATACGCAGTATTTT

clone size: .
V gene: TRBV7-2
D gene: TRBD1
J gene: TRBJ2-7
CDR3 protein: CASSPASDRVFEQYF
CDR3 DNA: TGTGCCAGCAGCCCTGCCAGCGACAGGGTTTTTGAGCAGTACTTC

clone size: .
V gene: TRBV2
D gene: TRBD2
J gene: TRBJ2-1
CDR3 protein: CASSWTSGKNEQFF
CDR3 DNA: TGTGCCAGCAGCTGGACTAGCGGAAAAAATGAGCAGTTCTTC

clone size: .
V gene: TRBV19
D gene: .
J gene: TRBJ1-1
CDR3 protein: CASSWEGNTEAFF
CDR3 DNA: TGTGCCAGTAGTTGGGAGGGGAACACTGAAGCTTTCTTT

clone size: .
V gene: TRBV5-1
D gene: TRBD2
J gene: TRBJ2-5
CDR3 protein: CASSLALGGETQYF
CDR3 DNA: TGCGCCAGCAGCTTGGCCCTGGGAGGGGAGACCCAGTACTTC

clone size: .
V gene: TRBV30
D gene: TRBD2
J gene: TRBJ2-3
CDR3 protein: CALQRGTRDTQYF
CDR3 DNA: TGTGCCTTGCAGCGGGGAACAAGGGATACGCAGTATTTT

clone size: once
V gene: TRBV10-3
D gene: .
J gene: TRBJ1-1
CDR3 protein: CAIRAGAPGTEAFF
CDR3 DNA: TGTGCCATCAGGGCGGGAGCCCCGGGAACTGAAGCTTTCTTT

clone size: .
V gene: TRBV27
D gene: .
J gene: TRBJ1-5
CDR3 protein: CASSSSQGLRNQPQHF
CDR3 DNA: TGTGCCAGCAGCTCATCACAGGGCCTGCGGAATCAGCCCCAGCATTTT

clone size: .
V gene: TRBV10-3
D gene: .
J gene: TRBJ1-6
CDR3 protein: CAIRGEVYNSPLHF
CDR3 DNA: TGTGCCATCAGGGGGGAGGTCTATAATTCCCCCCTCCACTTT

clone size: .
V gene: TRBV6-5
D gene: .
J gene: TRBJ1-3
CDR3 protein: CASTGPGNTIYF
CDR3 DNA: TGTGCCAGCACAGGGCCTGGAAACACCATATATTTT

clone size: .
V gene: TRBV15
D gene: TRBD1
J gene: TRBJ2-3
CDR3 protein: CATSRDLPGQGAPRPTDTQYF
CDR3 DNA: TGTGCCACCAGCAGAGATCTACCGGGACAGGGGGCTCCCCGGCCCACAGATACGCAGTATTTT

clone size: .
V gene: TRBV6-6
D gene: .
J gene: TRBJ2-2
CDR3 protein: CASSYDSLATGELFF
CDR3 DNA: TGTGCCAGCAGTTACGATAGCTTAGCCACCGGGGAGCTGTTTTTT

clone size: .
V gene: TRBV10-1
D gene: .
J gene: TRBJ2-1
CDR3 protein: CASRTVRGNEQFF
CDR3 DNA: TGCGCCAGCAGAACAGTGCGGGGCAATGAGCAGTTCTTC

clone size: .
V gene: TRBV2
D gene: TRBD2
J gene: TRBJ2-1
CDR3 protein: CASSDPGTSGRHEQFF
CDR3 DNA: TGTGCCAGCAGTGATCCCGGGACTAGCGGGAGACATGAGCAGTTCTTC